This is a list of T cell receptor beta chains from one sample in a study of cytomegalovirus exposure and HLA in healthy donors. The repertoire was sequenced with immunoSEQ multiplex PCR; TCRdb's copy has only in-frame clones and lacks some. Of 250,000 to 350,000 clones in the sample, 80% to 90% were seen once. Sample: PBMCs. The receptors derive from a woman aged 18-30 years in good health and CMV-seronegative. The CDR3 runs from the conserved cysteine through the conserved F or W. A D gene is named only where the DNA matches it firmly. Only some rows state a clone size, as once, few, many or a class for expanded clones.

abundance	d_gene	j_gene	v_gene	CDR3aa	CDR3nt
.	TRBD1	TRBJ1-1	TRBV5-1	CASSAGDRATEAFF	TGCGCCAGCAGCGCGGGGGACAGGGCCACTGAAGCTTTCTTT
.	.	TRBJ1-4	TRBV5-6	CASSLRGATNEKLFF	TGTGCCAGCAGCTTGCGTGGAGCAACTAATGAAAAACTGTTTTTT
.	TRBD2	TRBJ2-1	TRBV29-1	CSGLAGGSYNEQFF	TGCAGCGGGCTAGCGGGAGGGTCCTACAATGAGCAGTTCTTC
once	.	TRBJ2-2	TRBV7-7	CASSRLAGDGELFF	TGTGCCAGCAGTCGACTAGCAGGGGACGGGGAGCTGTTTTTT
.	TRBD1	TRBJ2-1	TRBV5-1	CASSLVSGGSYNEQFF	TGCGCCAGCAGCTTGGTGTCAGGGGGCTCCTACAATGAGCAGTTCTTC
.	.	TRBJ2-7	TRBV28	CASSLSYDRGEQYF	TGTGCCAGCAGCCTTTCCTATGATCGGGGGGAGCAGTACTTC
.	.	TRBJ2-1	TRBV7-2	CASSPLEGAYNEQFF	TGTGCCAGCAGCCCACTGGAGGGCGCTTACAATGAGCAGTTCTTC
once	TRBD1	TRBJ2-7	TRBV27	CASSSFRDRVYEQYF	TGTGCCAGCAGTTCCTTTCGGGACAGGGTCTACGAGCAGTACTTC
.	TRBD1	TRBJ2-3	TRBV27	CASAGTGGTDTQYF	TGTGCCAGCGCCGGGACAGGGGGCACAGATACGCAGTATTTT
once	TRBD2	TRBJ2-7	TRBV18	CASSAGGSSYEQYF	TGTGCCAGCTCAGCAGGCGGGAGCTCCTACGAGCAGTACTTC
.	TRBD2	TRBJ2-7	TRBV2	CASSAGGSLAYEQYF	TGTGCCAGCAGTGCGGGCGGGAGCCTTGCCTACGAGCAGTACTTC
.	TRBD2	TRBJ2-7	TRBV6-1	CATLFSGTIEQYF	TGTGCCACCCTTTTTAGCGGGACAATCGAGCAGTACTTC
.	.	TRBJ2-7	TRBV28	CASSSWPGEQYF	TGTGCCAGCAGCTCCTGGCCGGGAGAGCAGTACTTC
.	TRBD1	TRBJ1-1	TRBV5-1	CASSLAGTEEAFF	TGCGCCAGCAGCTTGGCTGGGACAGAAGAAGCTTTCTTT
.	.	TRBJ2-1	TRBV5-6	CASSLGTPYNEQFF	TGTGCCAGCAGCCTCGGGACTCCGTACAATGAGCAGTTCTTC
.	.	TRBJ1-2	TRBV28	CASSWAQVPGYTF	TGTGCCAGCAGCTGGGCTCAGGTCCCGGGCTACACCTTC
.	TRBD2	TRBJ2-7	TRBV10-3	CAISESTSWNEQYF	TGTGCCATCAGTGAGTCGACTAGCTGGAACGAGCAGTACTTC
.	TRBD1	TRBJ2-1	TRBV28	CASTPSGTGDNEQFF	TGTGCCAGCACCCCCTCCGGGACAGGAGACAATGAGCAGTTCTTC
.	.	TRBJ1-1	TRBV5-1	CASSLALNTEAFF	TGCGCCAGCAGCTTGGCCTTAAACACTGAAGCTTTCTTT
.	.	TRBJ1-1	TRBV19	CASSDRRVASTEAFF	TGTGCCAGTAGTGACCGCCGGGTGGCGAGCACTGAAGCTTTCTTT
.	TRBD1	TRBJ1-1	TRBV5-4	CASSSGQGGNTEAFF	TGTGCCAGCAGCTCAGGACAGGGCGGGAACACTGAAGCTTTCTTT
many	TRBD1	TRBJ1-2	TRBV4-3	CASSHRQGAGGYTF	TGCGCCAGCAGCCATCGACAGGGGGCGGGGGGCTACACCTTC
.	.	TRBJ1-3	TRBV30	CAGSSGNTIYF	TGTGCCGGCAGCTCTGGAAACACCATATATTTT
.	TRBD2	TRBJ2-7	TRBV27	CASIQDLGGGSYEQYF	TGTGCCAGCATCCAAGACCTGGGGGGGGGCTCCTACGAGCAGTACTTC
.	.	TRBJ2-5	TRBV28	CASSRLSSKRGGTQYF	TGTGCCAGCAGCCGACTGTCTAGCAAACGAGGGGGGACCCAGTACTTC
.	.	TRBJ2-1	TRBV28	CASSRVHYNEQFF	TGTGCCAGCAGTCGGGTGCACTACAATGAGCAGTTCTTC
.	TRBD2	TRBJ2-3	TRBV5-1	CASSLGTSGRTDTQYF	TGCGCCAGCAGCCTAGGGACTAGCGGGAGAACAGATACGCAGTATTTT
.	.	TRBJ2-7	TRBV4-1	CASSQAQRSSYEQYF	TGCGCCAGCAGCCAAGCCCAGCGGAGCTCCTACGAGCAGTACTTC
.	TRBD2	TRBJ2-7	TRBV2	CASRASGGTEQYF	TGTGCCAGCAGGGCTAGCGGGGGCACAGAGCAGTACTTC
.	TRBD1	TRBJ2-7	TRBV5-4	CASSLVGQGAQYF	TGTGCCAGCAGCTTGGTGGGGCAGGGGGCGCAGTACTTC
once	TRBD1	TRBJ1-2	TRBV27	CASSLLGDRGYGYTF	TGTGCCAGCAGTTTGTTAGGGGACAGGGGCTATGGCTACACCTTC
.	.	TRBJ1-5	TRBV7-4	CASSLVGRGDGNQPQHF	TGTGCCAGCAGCTTAGTGGGCCGGGGGGATGGCAATCAGCCCCAGCATTTT
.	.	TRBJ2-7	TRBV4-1	CASSQDIRDSYEQYF	TGCGCCAGCAGCCAAGATATCAGGGACTCCTACGAGCAGTACTTC
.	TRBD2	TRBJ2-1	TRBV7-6	CAPLAGTPEGPHNEQFF	TGTGCCCCCTTAGCGGGTACCCCCGAAGGTCCTCACAATGAGCAGTTCTTC
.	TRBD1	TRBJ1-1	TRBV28	CASSLFRQGRRNTEAFF	TGTGCCAGCAGTCTCTTCCGACAGGGGAGAAGGAACACTGAAGCTTTCTTT
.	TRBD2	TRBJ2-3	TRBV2	CATGGLVADTQYF	TGTGCCACCGGGGGACTAGTCGCAGATACGCAGTATTTT
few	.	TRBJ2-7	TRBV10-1	CASSESNVGQTYEQYF	TGCGCCAGCAGTGAGTCGAACGTCGGACAGACCTACGAGCAGTACTTC
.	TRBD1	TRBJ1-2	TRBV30	CAWSLTGEDGYTF	TGTGCCTGGAGTCTAACAGGGGAGGATGGCTACACCTTC
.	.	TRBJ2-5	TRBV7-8	CASSQELAGRKTQYF	TGTGCCAGCAGCCAGGAGCTGGCGGGTCGAAAGACCCAGTACTTC
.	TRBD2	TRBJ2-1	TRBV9	CASSVVERGAPHNEQFF	TGTGCCAGCAGCGTAGTGGAGCGGGGGGCCCCCCACAATGAGCAGTTCTTC
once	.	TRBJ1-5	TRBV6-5	CASSYSQGPQHF	TGTGCCAGCAGTTACTCCCAGGGACCCCAGCATTTT
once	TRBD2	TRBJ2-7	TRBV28	CASSLLAGTYEQYF	TGTGCCAGCAGCCTACTAGCGGGGACCTACGAGCAGTACTTC
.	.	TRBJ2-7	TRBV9	CASSVEPGYYEQYF	TGTGCCAGCAGCGTGGAACCAGGATACTACGAGCAGTACTTC
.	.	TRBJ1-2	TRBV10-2	CASRPHEGIGYGYTF	TGCGCCAGCAGACCTCATGAGGGAATAGGCTATGGCTACACCTTC
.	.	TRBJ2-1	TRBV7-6	CASSLRESVNEQFF	TGTGCCAGCAGCTTACGGGAGTCAGTCAATGAGCAGTTCTTC
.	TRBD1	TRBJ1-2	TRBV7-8	CASSDPTGSASYGYTF	TGTGCCAGCAGCGACCCGACAGGGTCAGCGAGCTATGGCTACACCTTC
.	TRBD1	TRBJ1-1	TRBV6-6	CASSYSIAEQGEAFF	TGTGCCAGCAGTTACAGCATCGCTGAACAGGGGGAAGCTTTCTTT
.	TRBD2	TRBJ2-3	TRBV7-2	CASSSGTSGTLDTQYF	TGTGCCAGCAGCAGCGGGACTAGCGGGACTTTAGATACGCAGTATTTT
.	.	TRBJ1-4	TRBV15	CATSREAQGPFLNEKLFF	TGTGCCACCAGCAGAGAGGCGCAGGGCCCCTTTTTAAATGAAAAACTGTTTTTT
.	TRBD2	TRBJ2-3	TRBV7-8	CASSHSGLAGGTDTQYF	TGTGCCAGCAGCCACAGCGGACTAGCGGGAGGAACAGATACGCAGTATTTT
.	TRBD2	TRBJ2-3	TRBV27	CASSLDEGLAGARDTQYF	TGTGCCAGCAGTTTAGACGAGGGACTAGCGGGAGCGAGAGATACGCAGTATTTT